Below, 11 T cell receptor beta chains from the same sample are listed, as sequenced in a study of cytomegalovirus exposure and HLA in healthy donors. Primers included in the PCR were 60 Vbeta and 13 Jbeta primers. Using immunoSEQ multiplex PCR, the repertoire was profiled, and TCRdb retains in-frame clones only, with some absent. The sample includes tens of thousands of clones, 68% of them seen just once. The sequencing sample was made of PBMCs. These receptors were collected from a woman in her 30s in good health and CMV-seronegative.

Concerning this clone: Within the sample, other DNA sequences also encode this same CDR3. The chain couples TRBV7-6 to TRBJ2-7; D ambiguous. The CDR3 runs 13 residues. Trimming left V 3 bases short and J 0 bases short, with 6 bases between. Germline V lookup: CDR1 SGHVS, CDR2 FNYEAQ. For the CDR3, the DNA is TGTGCCAGCAGCTTGGAGAGCTCCTACGAGCAGTACTTC. It is translated as CASSLESSYEQYF.

This clone was found once. This chain links TRBV27 with TRBJ1-2; 8 bases match TRBD1. Germline CDR1 reads MNHEY; CDR2 reads SMNVEV (reference sequence). The CDR3 spans 14 residues. The V gene end was trimmed by 3 bases and the J gene end by 6 bases; junction bases not matched to a gene: 6. The CDR3 DNA reads as TGTGCCAGCAGTTTGTCCCAGGGGGCCCATGGCTACACCTTC. Translated: CASSLSQGAHGYTF.

V usage is TRBV4-1 and J usage is TRBJ1-1; D ambiguous. CDR1 is MGHRA and CDR2 is YSYEKL in the germline V gene. The V end lost 2 bases, the J end lost 2 bases, and 15 bases lay between the germline ends. The CDR3 is 16 residues long. CDR3 bases: TGCGCCAGCAGCCAATTTGGGAGCCTCTTCAACACTGAAGCTTTCTTT. Amino acid sequence: CASSQFGSLFNTEAFF.

The gene calls are TRBV9 and TRBJ1-6; perhaps TRBD1 as D (6 bases). CDR3 length equals 15 residues. The V end was cut by 1 base, the J end by 6 bases, with 11 bases between. Germline assignment: CDR1 SGDLS and CDR2 YYNGEE. CDR3 DNA sequence: TGTGCCAGCAGCGTACAGGGACAAAGTAATTCACCCCTCCACTTT. Residues: CASSVQGQSNSPLHF.

The chain carries TRBV5-1 and TRBJ2-3; tentatively, D is TRBD2 (6 bases). V gave up 6 bases and J gave up 0 bases, with 14 bases separating them. Looked up from germline, CDR1 is SGHRS and CDR2 is YFSETQ. This CDR3 spans 15 amino acids. The CDR3, as DNA: TGCGCCAGCACCCCGGAGGGGCTGAGCACAGATACGCAGTATTTT. Its translation is CASTPEGLSTDTQYF.

The gene calls are TRBV5-4 and TRBJ1-5; tentative D call: TRBD1 (6 bases). V was pared by 0 bases and J by 1 base, with 8 bases between. Germline CDR1 SGHNT, CDR2 YYREEE (reference sequence). The CDR3 runs to 15 residues. As DNA, the CDR3 is TGTGCCAGCAGCTTGGACAGGGCGAGCAATCAGCCCCAGCATTTT. As protein: CASSLDRASNQPQHF.

This clone has just a few counts. The chain carries TRBV6-5 and TRBJ2-7; D perhaps matches TRBD2 (5 bases). The CDR3 is 13 residues long. Trimming cost V 5 bases and J 7 bases, with 15 bases left between them. Germline V lookup: CDR1 MNHEY, CDR2 SVGAGI. The CDR3 reads CASSPGMTGEQYF. Here the CDR3 DNA reads TGTGCCAGCAGTCCCGGTATGACGGGGGAGCAGTACTTC.

This chain links TRBV6-1 with TRBJ2-5; D is possibly TRBD2 (6 bases). V was cut by 2 bases and J by 4 bases, with 8 bases left in between. This CDR3 spans 13 amino acids. CDR1 MNHNS and CDR2 SASEGT come from the germline V gene. Here the CDR3 DNA reads TGTGCCAGCAGTGAACGGAGGGGAGAGACCCAGTACTTC. This encodes CASSERRGETQYF.

This clone has just a few counts. The chain is built from TRBV5-1 and TRBJ1-1; possible D gene TRBD1, 6 bases. The length of the CDR3 is 15 residues. V lost 1 base to trimming and J lost 0 bases, with 10 bases between them. Germline V CDR1 and CDR2: SGHRS, YFSETQ. Written as DNA, the CDR3 is TGCGCCAGCAGCTTGATACAGGGCATGAACACTGAAGCTTTCTTT. Its translation is CASSLIQGMNTEAFF.

J is TRBJ1-2 and V is TRBV7-2, with TRBD1 matching 11 bases. V lost 2 bases, J lost 8 bases, and 10 bases stayed unmatched. This CDR3 is built from 16 residues. Per the germline V gene, CDR1 is SGHTA and CDR2 is FQGNSA. In DNA form, the CDR3 reads TGTGCCAGCAGCTTACAACCGGGACAGGGGGTCGGAGGCTACACCTTC. Protein sequence: CASSLQPGQGVGGYTF.

On this clone itself: One junction end disagrees with the germline gene, perhaps due to a read error. The genes are TRBV19 and TRBJ1-4, with 8 bases lining up with TRBD1. Germline values: CDR1 LNHDA, CDR2 SQIVND (reference sequence). There are 16 residues in the CDR3. Here the CDR3 DNA reads TGCGCGACAGGGGCGGGCCTAGTCGCTACTAATGAAAAACTGTTTTTT. Translated: CATGAGLVATNEKLFF.